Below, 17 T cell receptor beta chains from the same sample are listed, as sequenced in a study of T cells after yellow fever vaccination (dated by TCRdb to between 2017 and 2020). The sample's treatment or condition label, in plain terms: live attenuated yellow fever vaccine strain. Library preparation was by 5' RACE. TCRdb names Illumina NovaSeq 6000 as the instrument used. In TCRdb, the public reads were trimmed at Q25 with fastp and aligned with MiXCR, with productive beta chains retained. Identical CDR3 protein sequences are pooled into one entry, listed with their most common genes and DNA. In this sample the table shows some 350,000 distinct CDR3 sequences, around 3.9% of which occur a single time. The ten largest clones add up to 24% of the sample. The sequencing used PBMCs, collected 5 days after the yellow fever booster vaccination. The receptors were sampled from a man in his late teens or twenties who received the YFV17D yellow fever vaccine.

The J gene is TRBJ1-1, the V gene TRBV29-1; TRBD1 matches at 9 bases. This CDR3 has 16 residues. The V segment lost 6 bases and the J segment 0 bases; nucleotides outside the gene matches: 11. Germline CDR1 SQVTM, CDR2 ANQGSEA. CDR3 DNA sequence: TGCAGCGTGAAAGGGACAGGGACGATTTTGAACACTGAAGCTTTCTTT. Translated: CSVKGTGTILNTEAFF.

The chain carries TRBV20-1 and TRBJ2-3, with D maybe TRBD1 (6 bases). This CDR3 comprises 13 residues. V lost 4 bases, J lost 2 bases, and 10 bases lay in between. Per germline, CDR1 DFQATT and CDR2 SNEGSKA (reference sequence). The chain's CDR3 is CSAITGITDTQYF. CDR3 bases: TGCAGTGCTATTACAGGGATCACAGATACGCAGTATTTT.

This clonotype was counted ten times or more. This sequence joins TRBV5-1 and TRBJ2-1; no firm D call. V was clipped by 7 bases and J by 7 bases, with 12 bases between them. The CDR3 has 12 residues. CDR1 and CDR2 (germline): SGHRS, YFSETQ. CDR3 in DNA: TGCGCCAGCCGGGCCCAGGCGAATGAGCAGTTCTTC. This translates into CASRAQANEQFF.

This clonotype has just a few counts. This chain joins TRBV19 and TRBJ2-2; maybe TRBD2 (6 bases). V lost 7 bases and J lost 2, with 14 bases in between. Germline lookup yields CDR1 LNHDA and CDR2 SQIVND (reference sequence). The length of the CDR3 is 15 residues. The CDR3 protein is CASTIRDSNTGELFF. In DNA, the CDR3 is TGTGCCAGTACCATCCGGGACTCCAACACCGGGGAGCTGTTTTTT.

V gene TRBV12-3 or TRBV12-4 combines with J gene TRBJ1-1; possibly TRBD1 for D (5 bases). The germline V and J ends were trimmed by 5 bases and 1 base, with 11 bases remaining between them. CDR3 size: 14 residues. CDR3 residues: CASSEGWGNTEAFF. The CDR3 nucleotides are TGTGCCAGCAGTGAGGGGTGGGGGAACACTGAAGCTTTCTTT.

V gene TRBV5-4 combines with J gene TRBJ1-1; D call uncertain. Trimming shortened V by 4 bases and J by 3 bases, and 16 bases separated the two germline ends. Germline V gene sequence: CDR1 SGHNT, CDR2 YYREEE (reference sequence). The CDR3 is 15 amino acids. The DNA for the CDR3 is TGTGCCAGCAGCGGGGAAGGACGCTGGGACACTGAAGCTTTCTTT. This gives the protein CASSGEGRWDTEAFF.

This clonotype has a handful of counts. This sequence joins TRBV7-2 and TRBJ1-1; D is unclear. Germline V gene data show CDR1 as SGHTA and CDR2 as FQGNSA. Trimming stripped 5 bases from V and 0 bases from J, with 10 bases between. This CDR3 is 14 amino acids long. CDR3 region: CASSKRVMNTEAFF. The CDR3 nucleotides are TGTGCCAGCAGCAAGAGGGTCATGAACACTGAAGCTTTCTTT.

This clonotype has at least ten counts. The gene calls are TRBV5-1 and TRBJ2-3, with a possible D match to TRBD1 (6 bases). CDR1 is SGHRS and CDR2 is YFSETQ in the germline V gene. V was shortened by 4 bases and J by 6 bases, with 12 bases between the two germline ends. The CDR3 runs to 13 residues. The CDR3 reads CASSLPGEDTQYF. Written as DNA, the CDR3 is TGCGCCAGCAGCCTGCCAGGGGAGGATACGCAGTATTTT.

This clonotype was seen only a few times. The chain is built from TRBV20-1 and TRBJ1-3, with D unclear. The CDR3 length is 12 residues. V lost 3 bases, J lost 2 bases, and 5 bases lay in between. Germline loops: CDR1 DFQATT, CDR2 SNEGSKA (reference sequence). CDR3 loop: CSARTAGNTIYF. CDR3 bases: TGCAGTGCTAGGACGGCTGGAAACACCATATATTTT.

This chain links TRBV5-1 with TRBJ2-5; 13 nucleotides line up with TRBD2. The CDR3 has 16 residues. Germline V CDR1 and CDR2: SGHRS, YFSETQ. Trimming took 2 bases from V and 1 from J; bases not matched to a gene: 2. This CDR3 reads CASSFRLAGGQETQYF. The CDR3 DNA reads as TGCGCCAGCAGCTTCAGACTAGCGGGGGGCCAAGAGACCCAGTACTTC.

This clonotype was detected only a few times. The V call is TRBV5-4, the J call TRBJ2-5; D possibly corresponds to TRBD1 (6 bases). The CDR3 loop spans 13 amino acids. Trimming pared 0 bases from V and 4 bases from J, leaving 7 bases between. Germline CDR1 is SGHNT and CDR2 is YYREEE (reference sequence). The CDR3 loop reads CASSLVGAETQYF. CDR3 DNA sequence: TGTGCCAGCAGCTTGGTGGGGGCAGAGACCCAGTACTTC.

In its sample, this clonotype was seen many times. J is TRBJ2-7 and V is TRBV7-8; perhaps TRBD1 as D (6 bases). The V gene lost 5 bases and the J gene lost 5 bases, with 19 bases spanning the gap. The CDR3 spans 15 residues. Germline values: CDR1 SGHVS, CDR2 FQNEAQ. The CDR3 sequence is CASSPQGAGTHEQYV. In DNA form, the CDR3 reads TGTGCCAGCAGCCCACAGGGTGCAGGGACCCACGAGCAGTACGTC.

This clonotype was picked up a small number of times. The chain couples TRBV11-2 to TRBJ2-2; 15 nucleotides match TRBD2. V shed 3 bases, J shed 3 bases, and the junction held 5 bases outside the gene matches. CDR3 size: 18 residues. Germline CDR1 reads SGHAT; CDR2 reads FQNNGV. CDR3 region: CASSFVGTSGGYTGELFF. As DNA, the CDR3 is TGTGCCAGCAGCTTCGTTGGGACTAGCGGGGGGTACACCGGGGAGCTGTTTTTT.

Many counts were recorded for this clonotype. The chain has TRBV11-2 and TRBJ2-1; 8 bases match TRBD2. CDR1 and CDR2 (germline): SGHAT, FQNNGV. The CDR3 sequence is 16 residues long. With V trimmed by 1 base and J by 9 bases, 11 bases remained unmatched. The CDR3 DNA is TGTGCCAGCAGCTTAGCAGTGGCTAGCGGGTGGGGTGAGCAGTTCTTC. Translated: CASSLAVASGWGEQFF. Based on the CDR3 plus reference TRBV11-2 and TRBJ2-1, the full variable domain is EAGVAQSPRYKIIEKRQSVAFWCNPISGHATLYWYQQILGQGPKLLIQFQNNGVVDDSQLPKDRFSAERLKGVDSTLKIQPAKLEDSAVYLCASSLAVASGWGEQFFGPGTRLTVL.

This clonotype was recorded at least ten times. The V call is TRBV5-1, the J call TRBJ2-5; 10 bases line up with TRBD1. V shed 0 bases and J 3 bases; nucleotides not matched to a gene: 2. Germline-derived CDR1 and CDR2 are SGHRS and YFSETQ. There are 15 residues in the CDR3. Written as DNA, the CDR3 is TGCGCCAGCAGCTTGGGAGGGACAGGGGAAGAGACCCAGTACTTC. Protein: CASSLGGTGEETQYF.

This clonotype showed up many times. The CDR3 DNA is TGTGCCAGCAGCTCCTCCCGACTAATCACCGGGGAGCTGTTTTTT. Its translation is CASSSSRLITGELFF. The chain uses TRBV11-2 and TRBJ2-2; D might be TRBD2 (5 bases). Germline CDR1 reads SGHAT; CDR2 reads FQNNGV. V was cut by 4 bases and J by 4 bases, with 13 bases left in between. The CDR3 runs 15 residues.

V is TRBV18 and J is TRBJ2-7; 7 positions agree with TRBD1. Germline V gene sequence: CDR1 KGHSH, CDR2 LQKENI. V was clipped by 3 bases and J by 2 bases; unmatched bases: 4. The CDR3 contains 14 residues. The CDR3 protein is CASSPPDRPYEQYF. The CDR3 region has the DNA TGTGCCAGCTCACCTCCGGACAGGCCCTACGAGCAGTACTTC.